The 22 T cell receptor beta chains below all came from one sample that was sequenced in a study of blood T cells in healthy people across ages. PCR was performed a second time for about 6 to 11 cycles using a sample-barcoded 5' primer and a J-beta primer mix. TCRdb redid the calling of the 5' RACE reads with MiXCR, one entry per CDR3 protein. The repertoire holds 1.5 million to 1.8 million distinct CDR3 sequences, about 45% seen once, with about 4% in the top ten. The sample was blood. The source of these receptors is a woman aged 18-29 years in good health.

The V and J genes are TRBV12-3 or TRBV12-4 and TRBJ2-3; TRBD2 matches 12 bases. The CDR3 has 17 residues. Trimming took 7 bases from V and 2 from J; bases not matched to a gene: 10. CDR3 nucleotide sequence: TGTGCCAGCACTTTCTCCGGACTAGCGGGGCTCACAGATACGCAGTATTTT. Residues: CASTFSGLAGLTDTQYF.

The CDR3, as DNA: TGTGCCAGCAGCCCAGGGACTAGCTGGACCTACAATGAGCAGTACTTC. This gives the protein CASSPGTSWTYNEQYF. The rearrangement links TRBV7-2 to TRBJ2-7, with 9 nucleotides matching TRBD2. In germline, CDR1 is SGHTA, CDR2 FQGNSA. J gave up 7 bases and V 5 bases, and 15 bases lay outside the gene matches. The CDR3 has 16 residues.

This clonotype appeared a few times. V gene TRBV3-1 combines with J gene TRBJ2-2; D remains unclear. This CDR3 has 15 amino acids. Trimming stripped 4 bases from V and 1 base from J, with 10 bases between. CDR1 is LGHDT, CDR2 YNNKEL, per germline (reference sequence). The CDR3 region has the DNA TGTGCCAGCAGCCGAACCGTACAGAACACCGGGGAGCTGTTTTTT. It codes for CASSRTVQNTGELFF.

A note on this clonotype: Germline is not matched at one junction end, which may reflect a read error. The CDR3 DNA reads as TGTAGTGCTAGCCCTCCCGACAGGGGAGGTGAAAAACTGTTTTTT. Protein: CSASPPDRGGEKLFF. This chain uses TRBV20-1 with TRBJ1-4; 8 nucleotides align to TRBD1. Germline loops: CDR1 DFQATT, CDR2 SNEGSKA (reference sequence). The CDR3 loop spans 15 amino acids.

The chain recombines TRBV9 with TRBJ2-7; D might be TRBD1 (6 bases). This CDR3 region has 16 residues. Looked up from germline, CDR1 is SGDLS and CDR2 is YYNGEE. V gave up 0 bases and J gave up 2 bases, with 15 bases separating them. Written as DNA, the CDR3 is TGTGCCAGCAGCGTAGGTTCCGGGACACGGACCTACGAGCAGTACTTC. It codes for CASSVGSGTRTYEQYF.

The rearrangement uses TRBV6-2 or TRBV6-3 and TRBJ2-1; 12 bases are a match to TRBD2. The tail of the sequence fits TRBJ2-7 better, so the J call may be wrong. This CDR3 region has 17 residues. Germline CDR1 reads MNHEY; CDR2 reads SVGEGT. The CDR3 is CASSSRTSGALYNEQYF. CDR3 DNA sequence: TGTGCCAGCAGTTCCCGGACTAGCGGGGCACTCTACAATGAGCAGTACTTC.

The gene calls are TRBV27 and TRBJ1-5; D gene unclear. The ends were cut back, 3 bases at V and 7 bases at J, with 13 bases in the middle. This CDR3 is built from 14 residues. Germline CDR1 reads MNHEY; CDR2 reads SMNVEV (reference sequence). In nucleotides, the CDR3 is TGTGCCAGCAGTTTTGAGGGTCCCAGCCAGCCCCAGCATTTT. Translated: CASSFEGPSQPQHF.

This clonotype was picked up a small number of times. The chain combines TRBV27 with TRBJ2-7, with TRBD2 matching over 10 bases. J lost 0 bases, V lost 8 bases, and 10 bases had no gene match. Looked up from germline, CDR1 is MNHEY and CDR2 is SMNVEV (reference sequence). The CDR3 sequence is 16 residues long. The CDR3 is CASRRLAGESSYEQYF. The CDR3 nucleotides are TGTGCCAGCCGCCGGCTAGCGGGAGAAAGCTCCTACGAGCAGTACTTC.

Here the CDR3 DNA reads TGTGCCAGCAGCTTACTCCTAGGACAGGGAGTGTTCTCACCCCTCCACTTT. It translates to CASSLLLGQGVFSPLHF. This chain uses TRBV7-8 with TRBJ1-6; 8 bases map to TRBD1. The CDR3 covers 17 residues. V was pared by 2 bases and J by 10 bases, with 13 bases of the junction left unmatched. CDR1 is SGHVS and CDR2 is FQNEAQ in the germline V gene.

This clonotype was seen more than once but under ten times. DNA for the CDR3: TGTGCCACCCGATACCTGGATACGCAGTATTTT. Amino acid sequence: CATRYLDTQYF. This chain joins TRBV6-5 and TRBJ2-3; D is undetermined. The CDR3 is made up of 11 amino acids. With 10 bases removed from V and 6 bases from J, the gap between germline ends came to 11 bases. The germline CDR1 and CDR2 sequences are MNHEY and SVGAGI.

This chain joins TRBV6-4 and TRBJ2-1, with TRBD2 as a possible D gene (5 bases). V was pared by 0 bases and J by 9 bases, with 9 bases between. This CDR3 spans 13 amino acids. Germline V gene data show CDR1 as MRHNA and CDR2 as SNTAGT. CDR3 bases: TGTGCCAGCAGTGACTCGAGTACTAGTGAGCAGTTCTTC. It encodes CASSDSSTSEQFF.

The chain links TRBV20-1 to TRBJ2-7; the D is unclear. CDR3 length: 11 amino acids. In germline, CDR1 is DFQATT, CDR2 SNEGSKA (reference sequence). V lost 3 bases, J lost 7 bases, and 10 bases lay in between. The CDR3 region is CSARNLGEQYF. The CDR3 DNA reads as TGCAGTGCTAGGAACTTGGGGGAGCAGTACTTC.

As concerns this clonotype: At one end, the junction sequence differs from germline, possibly due to a read error. J is TRBJ2-1 and V is TRBV12-3 or TRBV12-4; unclear D gene. This CDR3 has 14 amino acids. The CDR3 nucleotides read TGTGCCAGGAGTTGGCGACCCTCCTACAATGAGCAGTTCTTC. Translated: CARSWRPSYNEQFF.

V gene TRBV3-1 combines with J gene TRBJ2-3; D is undetermined. CDR1 LGHDT and CDR2 YNNKEL come from the germline V gene (reference sequence). The V end lost 1 base, the J end lost 6 bases, and 8 bases lay between the germline ends. CDR3 length: 13 amino acids. The CDR3 is CASSQGWVDTQYF. In DNA form, the CDR3 reads TGTGCCAGCAGCCAAGGGTGGGTCGATACGCAGTATTTT.

This clonotype was seen ten or more times. The gene calls are TRBV11-2 and TRBJ2-1, with D unclear. Germline loops: CDR1 SGHAT, CDR2 FQNNGV. Deletions cut 3 bases from V and 5 bases from J, with 8 bases between. The CDR3 contains 13 residues. The CDR3 sequence: CASSLDANNEQFF. CDR3 DNA sequence: TGTGCCAGCAGCTTGGACGCCAACAATGAGCAGTTCTTC.

This clonotype was found a few times. The chain carries TRBV28 and TRBJ1-1, with D maybe TRBD1 (6 bases). Per germline, CDR1 MDHEN and CDR2 SYDVKM. The CDR3 contains 17 residues. V was shortened by 5 bases and J by 1 base, with 20 bases between the two germline ends. In DNA form, the CDR3 reads TGTGCCAGCAGTCCCAATAAATTCGGGGACAAGAACACTGAAGCTTTCTTT. This codes for CASSPNKFGDKNTEAFF.

A few counts support this clonotype. The chain combines TRBV2 with TRBJ2-7; D possibly matches TRBD1 or TRBD2 (5 bases each). V lost 6 bases and J lost 4, with 13 bases in between. Germline V lookup: CDR1 SNHLY, CDR2 FYNNEI. The CDR3 spans 13 residues. The CDR3 nucleotides read TGTGCCAGCAGGAGGGACCTCTCTTACGAGCAGTACTTC. It is translated as CASRRDLSYEQYF.

This clonotype was detected a few times. This chain joins TRBV2 and TRBJ1-3; D is unresolved. CDR1 is SNHLY and CDR2 is FYNNEI in the germline V gene. V was pared by 4 bases and J by 0 bases, with 10 bases between. The CDR3 covers 15 residues. In nucleotides, the CDR3 is TGTGCCAGCAGTGCACAGTTGTTCTCTGGAAACACCATATATTTT. Its protein product is CASSAQLFSGNTIYF.

This clonotype has a handful of counts. The rearrangement joins TRBV20-1 to TRBJ1-6; 7 positions agree with TRBD1. CDR3 size: 15 residues. V lost 5 bases to trimming and J lost 7 bases; unmatched junction nucleotides: 11. Germline V lookup: CDR1 DFQATT, CDR2 SNEGSKA (reference sequence). The CDR3 spells CSAYNSGTDNSPLHF. DNA of the CDR3: TGCAGTGCTTACAACTCCGGGACAGACAATTCACCCCTCCACTTT.

This sequence joins TRBV5-6 and TRBJ2-5, with 7 bases lining up with TRBD2. The CDR3 spans 12 residues. Germline V gives CDR1 SGHDT, CDR2 YYEEEE. Losses at the gene ends were 7 bases for V and 3 bases for J; bases not matched to a gene: 3. CDR3 residues: CASWGGEETQYF. CDR3 nucleotides: TGTGCCAGCTGGGGGGGGGAAGAGACCCAGTACTTC.

Only a few counts were recorded for this clonotype. This chain joins TRBV28 and TRBJ2-7, with TRBD1 matching over 8 bases. The germline V gene encodes CDR1 MDHEN and CDR2 SYDVKM. This CDR3 has 16 residues. With V trimmed by 6 bases and J by 2 bases, 12 bases remained unmatched. The chain's CDR3 is CASRIPRQGLAYEQYF. CDR3 bases: TGTGCCAGCAGAATACCCCGACAGGGGTTAGCCTACGAGCAGTACTTC.

The chain recombines TRBV9 with TRBJ2-3; D not certain. The CDR3 loop spans 17 amino acids. Trimming shortened V by 4 bases and J by 3 bases, and 21 bases separated the two germline ends. Looked up from germline, CDR1 is SGDLS and CDR2 is YYNGEE. The CDR3 DNA is TGTGCCAGCAGCCCCATCGGACGGGCCCGGGTGACAGATACGCAGTATTTT. Translated: CASSPIGRARVTDTQYF.